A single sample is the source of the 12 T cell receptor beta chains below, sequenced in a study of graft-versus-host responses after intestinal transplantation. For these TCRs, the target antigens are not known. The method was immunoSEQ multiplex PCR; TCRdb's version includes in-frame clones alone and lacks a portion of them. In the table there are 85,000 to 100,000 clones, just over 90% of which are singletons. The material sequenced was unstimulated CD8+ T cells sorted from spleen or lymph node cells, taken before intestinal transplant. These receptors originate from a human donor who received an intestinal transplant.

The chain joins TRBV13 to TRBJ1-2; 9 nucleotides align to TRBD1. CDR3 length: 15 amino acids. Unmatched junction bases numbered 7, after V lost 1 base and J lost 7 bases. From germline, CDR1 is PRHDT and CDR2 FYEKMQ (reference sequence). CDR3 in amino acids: CASSLVGTGFGGYTF. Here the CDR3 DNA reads TGTGCCAGCAGCTTAGTAGGGACAGGGTTTGGTGGCTACACCTTC.

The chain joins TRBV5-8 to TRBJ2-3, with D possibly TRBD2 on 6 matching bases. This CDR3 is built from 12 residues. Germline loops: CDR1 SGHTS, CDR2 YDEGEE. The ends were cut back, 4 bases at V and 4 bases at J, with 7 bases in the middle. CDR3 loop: CASSRRADTQYF. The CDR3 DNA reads TGTGCCAGCAGCCGGAGGGCAGATACGCAGTATTTT. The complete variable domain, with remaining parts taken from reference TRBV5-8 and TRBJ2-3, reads EAGVTQSPTHLIKTRGQQATLRCSPISGHTSVYWYQQALGLGLQFLLWYDEGEERNRGNFPPRFSGRQFPNYSSELNVNALELEDSALYLCASSRRADTQYFGPGTRLTVL.

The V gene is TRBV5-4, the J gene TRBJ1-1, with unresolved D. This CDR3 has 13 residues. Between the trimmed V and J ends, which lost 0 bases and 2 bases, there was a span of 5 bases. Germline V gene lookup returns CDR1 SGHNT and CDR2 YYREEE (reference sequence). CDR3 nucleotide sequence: TGTGCCAGCAGCTTGGGGGCAAACACTGAAGCTTTCTTT. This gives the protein CASSLGANTEAFF.

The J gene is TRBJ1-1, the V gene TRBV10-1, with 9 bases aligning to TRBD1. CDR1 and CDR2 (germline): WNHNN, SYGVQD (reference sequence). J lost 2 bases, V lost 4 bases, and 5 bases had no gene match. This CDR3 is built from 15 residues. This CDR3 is CASSVRTGANTEAFF. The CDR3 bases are TGCGCCAGCAGTGTCCGGACAGGGGCAAACACTGAAGCTTTCTTT.

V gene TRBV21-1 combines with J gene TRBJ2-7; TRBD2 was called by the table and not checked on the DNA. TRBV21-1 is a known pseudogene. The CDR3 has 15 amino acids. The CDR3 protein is CASSSEGLVRYEQYF. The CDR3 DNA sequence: TGTGCCAGCAGCTCTGAAGGACTAGTCCGTTACGAGCAGTACTTC.

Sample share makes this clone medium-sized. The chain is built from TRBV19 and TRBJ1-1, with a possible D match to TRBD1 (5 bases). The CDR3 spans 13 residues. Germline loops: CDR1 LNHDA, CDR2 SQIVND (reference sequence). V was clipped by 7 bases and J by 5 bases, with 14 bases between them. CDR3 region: CASTRDLSTEAFF. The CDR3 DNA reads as TGTGCCAGTACACGGGACTTGAGTACTGAAGCTTTCTTT.

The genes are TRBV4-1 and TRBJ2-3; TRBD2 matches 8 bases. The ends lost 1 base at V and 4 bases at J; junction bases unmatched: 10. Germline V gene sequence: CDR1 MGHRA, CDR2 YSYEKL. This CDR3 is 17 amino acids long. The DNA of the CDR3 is TGCGCCAGCAGCCAAGTAAGCGTCGGGGGGGCCTCAGATACGCAGTATTTT. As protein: CASSQVSVGGASDTQYF.

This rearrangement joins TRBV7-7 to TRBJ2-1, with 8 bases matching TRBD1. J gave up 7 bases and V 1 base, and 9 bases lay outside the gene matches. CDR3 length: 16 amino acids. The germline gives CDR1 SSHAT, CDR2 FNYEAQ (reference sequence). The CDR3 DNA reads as TGTGCCAGCAGCTTAGGTAGGACAGGGCCCCATAATGAGCAGTTCTTC. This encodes CASSLGRTGPHNEQFF.

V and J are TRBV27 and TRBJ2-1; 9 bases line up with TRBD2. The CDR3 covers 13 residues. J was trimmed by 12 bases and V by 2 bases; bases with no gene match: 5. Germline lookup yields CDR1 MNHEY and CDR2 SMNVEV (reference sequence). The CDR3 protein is CASSLSGGRGQFF. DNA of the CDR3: TGTGCCAGCAGTTTAAGCGGGGGGAGGGGGCAGTTCTTC.

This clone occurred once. In DNA, the CDR3 is TGCAGCGCGGACATAAAGAACACCGGGGAGCTGTTTTTT. Protein: CSADIKNTGELFF. The chain recombines TRBV29-1 with TRBJ2-2; a weak D match, TRBD1 (5 bases). Germline assignment: CDR1 SQVTM and CDR2 ANQGSEA. The CDR3 loop spans 13 amino acids. Trimming left V 7 bases short and J 1 base short, with 10 bases between.

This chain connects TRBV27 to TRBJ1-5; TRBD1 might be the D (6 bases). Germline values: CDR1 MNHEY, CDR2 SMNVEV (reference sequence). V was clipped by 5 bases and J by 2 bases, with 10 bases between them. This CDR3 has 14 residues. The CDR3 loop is CASSPGVGNQPQHF. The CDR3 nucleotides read TGTGCCAGCAGTCCAGGGGTAGGCAATCAGCCCCAGCATTTT.

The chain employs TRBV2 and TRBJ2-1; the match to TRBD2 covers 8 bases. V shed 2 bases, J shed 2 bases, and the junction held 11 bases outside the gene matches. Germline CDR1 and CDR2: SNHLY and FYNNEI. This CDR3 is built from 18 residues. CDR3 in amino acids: CASSERPLSRGAYNEQFF. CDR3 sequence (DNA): TGTGCCAGCAGTGAACGGCCCCTGTCGCGGGGGGCCTACAATGAGCAGTTCTTC.